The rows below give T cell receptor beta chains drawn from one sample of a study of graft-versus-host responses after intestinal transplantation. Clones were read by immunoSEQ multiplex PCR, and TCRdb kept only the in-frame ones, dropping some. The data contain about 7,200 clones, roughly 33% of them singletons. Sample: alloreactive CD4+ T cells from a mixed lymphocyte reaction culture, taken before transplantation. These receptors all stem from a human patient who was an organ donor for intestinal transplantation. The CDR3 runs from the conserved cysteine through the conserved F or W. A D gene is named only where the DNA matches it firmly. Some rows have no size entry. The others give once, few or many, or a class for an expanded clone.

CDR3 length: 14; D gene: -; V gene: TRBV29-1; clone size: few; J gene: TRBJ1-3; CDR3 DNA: TGCAGCGTTCGCCGTCAGTCCTCTGGAAACACCATATATTTT; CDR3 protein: CSVRRQSSGNTIYF
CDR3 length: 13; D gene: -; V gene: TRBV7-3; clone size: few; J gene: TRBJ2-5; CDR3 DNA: TGTGCCAGCAGCCCCGGGACTCAAGAGACCCAGTACTTC; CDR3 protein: CASSPGTQETQYF
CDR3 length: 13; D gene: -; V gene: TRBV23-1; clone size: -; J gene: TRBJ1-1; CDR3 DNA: TGCGCCAGCAGTCAATCGGAGGGCACTGAAGCTTTCTTT; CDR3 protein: CASSQSEGTEAFF
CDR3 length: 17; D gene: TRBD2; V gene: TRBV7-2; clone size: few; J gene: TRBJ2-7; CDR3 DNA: TGTGCCGGGAGAACGGCTAGCGGGAGTAAGTCCTCCTACGAGCAGTACTTC; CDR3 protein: CAGRTASGSKSSYEQYF
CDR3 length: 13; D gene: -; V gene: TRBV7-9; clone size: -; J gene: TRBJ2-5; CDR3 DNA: TGTGCCAGCAGCTTAACGAGGCCAGAGACCCAGTACTTC; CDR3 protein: CASSLTRPETQYF
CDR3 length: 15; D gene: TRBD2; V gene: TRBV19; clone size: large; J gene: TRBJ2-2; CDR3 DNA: TGTGCCAGTACCGGACTAGCGGGAGTCGGCGGGGAGCTGTTTTTT; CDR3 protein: CASTGLAGVGGELFF
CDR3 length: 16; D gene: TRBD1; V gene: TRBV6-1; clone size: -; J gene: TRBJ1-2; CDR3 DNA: TGTGCCAGCAGTGAAGCGCGGTGGCAGGGGGCAGGTGGCTACACCTTC; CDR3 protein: CASSEARWQGAGGYTF
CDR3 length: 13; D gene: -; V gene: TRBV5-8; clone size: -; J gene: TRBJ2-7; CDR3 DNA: TGTGCCAGCAGCGGTGTGCGGTTCGCTGGGCAGTACTTC; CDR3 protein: CASSGVRFAGQYF
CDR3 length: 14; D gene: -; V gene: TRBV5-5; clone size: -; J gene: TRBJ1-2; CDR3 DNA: TGTGCCAGCAGCTTGGGGGGCAGGGGATTTGGCTACACCTTC; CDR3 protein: CASSLGGRGFGYTF
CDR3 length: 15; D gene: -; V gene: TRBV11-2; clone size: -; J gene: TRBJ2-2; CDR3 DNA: TGTGCCAGCAGCGTGACGCGGGCGAACACCGGGGAGCTGTTTTTT; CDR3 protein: CASSVTRANTGELFF
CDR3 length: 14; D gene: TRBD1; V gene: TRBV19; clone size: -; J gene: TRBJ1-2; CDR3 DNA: TGTGCCAGTAGTATAACAGGGGAGGACTATGGCTACACCTTC; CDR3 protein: CASSITGEDYGYTF
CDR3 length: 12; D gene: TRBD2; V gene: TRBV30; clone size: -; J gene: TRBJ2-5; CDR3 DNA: TGTGCCTGGGGGGGGGAAAGCCAGACCCAGTACTTC; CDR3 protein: CAWGGESQTQYF
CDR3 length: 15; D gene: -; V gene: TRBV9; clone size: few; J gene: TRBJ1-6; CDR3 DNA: TGTGCCAGCAGCGTAGGGAATAGGGGCGGTCGGCCCCTCCACTTT; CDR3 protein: CASSVGNRGGRPLHF
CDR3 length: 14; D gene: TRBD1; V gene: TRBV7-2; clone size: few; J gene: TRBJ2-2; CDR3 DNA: TGTGCCAGCAGCTTAAACAGGGGTGGTGGGGAGCTGTTTTTT; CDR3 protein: CASSLNRGGGELFF
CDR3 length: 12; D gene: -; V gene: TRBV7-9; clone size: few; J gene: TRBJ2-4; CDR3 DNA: TGTGCCAGCAGCTCCGCGAGGGCTATTCAGTACTTC; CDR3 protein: CASSSARAIQYF
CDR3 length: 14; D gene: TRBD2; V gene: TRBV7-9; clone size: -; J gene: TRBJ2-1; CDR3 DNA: TGTGCCAGCGGCGGACTAGCCGAAGGGCGAGAGCAGTTCTTC; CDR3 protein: CASGGLAEGREQFF
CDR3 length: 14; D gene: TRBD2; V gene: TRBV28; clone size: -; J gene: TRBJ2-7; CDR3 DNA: TGTGCCAGCAGTCCTCAAGCGGGAGTAGCCGAGCAGTACTTC; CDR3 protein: CASSPQAGVAEQYF
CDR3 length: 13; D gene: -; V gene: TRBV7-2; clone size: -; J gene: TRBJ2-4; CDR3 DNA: TGTGCCAGCAGCCAAAGCGTCAAAAACATTCAGTACTTC; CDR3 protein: CASSQSVKNIQYF
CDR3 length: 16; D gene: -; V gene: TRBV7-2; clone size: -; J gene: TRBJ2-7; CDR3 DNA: TGTGCCAGCAGCTTAGGTCTCCTAGGCCGTGCCTACGAGCAGTACTTC; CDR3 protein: CASSLGLLGRAYEQYF
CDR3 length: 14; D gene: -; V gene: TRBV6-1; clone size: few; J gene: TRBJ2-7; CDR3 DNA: TGTGCCAGCGGGGAGACAGGACCTCCCTGGGAGCAGTACTTC; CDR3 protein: CASGETGPPWEQYF
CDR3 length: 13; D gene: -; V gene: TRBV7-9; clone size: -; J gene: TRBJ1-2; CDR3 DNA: TGTGCCAGCAGCTTCTTATCAGGGGTTGGCTACACCTTC; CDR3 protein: CASSFLSGVGYTF
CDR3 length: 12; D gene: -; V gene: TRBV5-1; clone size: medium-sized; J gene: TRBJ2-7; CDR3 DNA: TGCGCCAGCAGCGATACAGGGCGACAGCAGTACTTC; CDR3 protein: CASSDTGRQQYF
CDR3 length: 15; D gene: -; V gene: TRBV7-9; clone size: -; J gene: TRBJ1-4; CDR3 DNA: TGTGCCAGCAGCCCTCTGGCAGGCCATAATGAAAAACTGTTTTTT; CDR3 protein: CASSPLAGHNEKLFF
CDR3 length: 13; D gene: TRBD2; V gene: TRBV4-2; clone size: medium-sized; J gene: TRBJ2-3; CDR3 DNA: TGTGCCAGCAGCCTGACTAGCGGAGATACGCAGTATTTT; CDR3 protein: CASSLTSGDTQYF
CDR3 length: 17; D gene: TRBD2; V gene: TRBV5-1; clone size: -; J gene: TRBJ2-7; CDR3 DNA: TGCGCCAGCAGCTTGCCCCGGACTAGCGGGGGGACCTACGAGCAGTACTTC; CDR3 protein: CASSLPRTSGGTYEQYF
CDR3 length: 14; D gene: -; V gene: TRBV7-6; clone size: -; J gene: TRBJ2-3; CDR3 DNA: TGTGCCAGCAGCTTAGTAACAGGATCGCATACGCAGTATTTT; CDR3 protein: CASSLVTGSHTQYF
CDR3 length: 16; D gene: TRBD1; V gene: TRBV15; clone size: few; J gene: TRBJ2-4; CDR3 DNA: TGTGCCACCAGCAGAGAGTTGGGCAGGGGGTCTCACATTCAGTACTTC; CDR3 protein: CATSRELGRGSHIQYF
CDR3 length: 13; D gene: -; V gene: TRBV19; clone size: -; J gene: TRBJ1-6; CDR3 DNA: TGTGCCAGTAGTGCGGGGCGAGGTTCACCCCTCCACTTT; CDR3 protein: CASSAGRGSPLHF
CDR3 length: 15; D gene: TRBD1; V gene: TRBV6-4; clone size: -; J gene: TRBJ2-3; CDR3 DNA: TGTGCCAGCAGTGACGGGACAGGGGGCGCAGATACGCAGTATTTT; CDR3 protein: CASSDGTGGADTQYF
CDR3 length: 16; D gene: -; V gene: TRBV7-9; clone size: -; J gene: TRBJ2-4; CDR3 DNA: TGTGCCAGCAGTTTCGGACAGCCCCTAGCCAAAAACATTCAGTACTTC; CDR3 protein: CASSFGQPLAKNIQYF
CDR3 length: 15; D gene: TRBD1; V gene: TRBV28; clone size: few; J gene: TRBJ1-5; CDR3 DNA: TGTGCCAGCACCCCGGACAGGCATAGCAATCAGCCCCAGCATTTT; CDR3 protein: CASTPDRHSNQPQHF
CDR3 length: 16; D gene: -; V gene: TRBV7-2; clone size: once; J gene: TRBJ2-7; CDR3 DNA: TGTGCCAGCAGCTCCTCCGGTCTGTTGAGGCTGTACGAGCAGTACTTC; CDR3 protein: CASSSSGLLRLYEQYF
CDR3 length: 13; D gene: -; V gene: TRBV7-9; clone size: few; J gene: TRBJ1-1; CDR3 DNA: TGTGCCAGCAGCTTAGCGGAGAATAGTGGGGCTTTCTTT; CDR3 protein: CASSLAENSGAFF
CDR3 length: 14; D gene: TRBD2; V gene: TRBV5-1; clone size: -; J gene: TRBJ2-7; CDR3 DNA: TGCGCCAGCAGCTTGCTAGCGGGGGCCTTCGAGCAGTACTTC; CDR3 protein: CASSLLAGAFEQYF
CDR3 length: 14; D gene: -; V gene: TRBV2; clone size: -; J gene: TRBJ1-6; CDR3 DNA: TGTGCCAGCAGGGCCTCCGACAGACCCTCACCCCTCCACTTT; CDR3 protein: CASRASDRPSPLHF
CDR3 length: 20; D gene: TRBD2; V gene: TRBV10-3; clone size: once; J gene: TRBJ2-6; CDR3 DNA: TGTGCCATCAGTGGTCCCCCGACTAGCGGAACCCTCTCTGGGGCCAACGTCCTGACTTTC; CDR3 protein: CAISGPPTSGTLSGANVLTF
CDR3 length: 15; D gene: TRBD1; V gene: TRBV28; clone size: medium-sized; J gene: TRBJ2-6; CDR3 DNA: TGTGCCAGCAGTCTACAGGGGAATGGGGCCAACGTCCTGACTTTC; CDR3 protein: CASSLQGNGANVLTF
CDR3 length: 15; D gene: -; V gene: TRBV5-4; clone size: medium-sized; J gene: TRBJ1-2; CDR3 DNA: TGTGCCAGCAGCTTTCAGTGGAAGAGGGCCTATGGCTACACCTTC; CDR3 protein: CASSFQWKRAYGYTF
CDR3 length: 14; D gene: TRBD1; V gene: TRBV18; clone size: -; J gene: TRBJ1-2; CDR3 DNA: TGTGCCAGCTCCCCCTCTTGGGACAGACATGGCTACACCTTC; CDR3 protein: CASSPSWDRHGYTF
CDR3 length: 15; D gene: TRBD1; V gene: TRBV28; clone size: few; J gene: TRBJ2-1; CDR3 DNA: TGTGCCAGCAGTTCTGCGGACAGGGGTTACAATGAGCAGTTCTTC; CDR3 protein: CASSSADRGYNEQFF
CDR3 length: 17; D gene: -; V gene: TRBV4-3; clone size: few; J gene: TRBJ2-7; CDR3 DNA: TGCGCCAGCAGCCAAGATCTAGTAGGACTCCGAAATTACGAGCAGTACTTC; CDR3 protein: CASSQDLVGLRNYEQYF
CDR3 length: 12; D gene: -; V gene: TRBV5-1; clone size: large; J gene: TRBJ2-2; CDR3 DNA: TGCGCCAGCAGCTTTAGTACCGGGGAGCTGTTTTTT; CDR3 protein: CASSFSTGELFF
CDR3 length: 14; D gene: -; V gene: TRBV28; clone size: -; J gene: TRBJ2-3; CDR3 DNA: TGTGCCAGCAGGACCGGGACAATCGCCGATACGCAGTATTTT; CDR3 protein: CASRTGTIADTQYF
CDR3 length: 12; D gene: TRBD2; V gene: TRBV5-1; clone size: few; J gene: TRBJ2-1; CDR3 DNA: TGCGCCAGCAGCTTGGGGGGGGGTGAGCAGTTCTTC; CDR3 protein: CASSLGGGEQFF
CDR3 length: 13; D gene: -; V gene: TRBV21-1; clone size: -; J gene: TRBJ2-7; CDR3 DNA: TGTGCCAGCAGCAAAGCCCGGGAAGCCAAGCAGTACTTC; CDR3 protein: CASSKAREAKQYF
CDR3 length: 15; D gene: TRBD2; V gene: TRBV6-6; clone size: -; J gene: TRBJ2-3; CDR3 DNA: TGTGCCAGCAGTCTATCTAGCGGGGTGGGAGATACGCAGTATTTT; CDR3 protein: CASSLSSGVGDTQYF
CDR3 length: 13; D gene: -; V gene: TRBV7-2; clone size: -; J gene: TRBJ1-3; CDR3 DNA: TGTGCCAGCAGCCCCCAGTCTGGAAACACCATATATTTT; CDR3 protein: CASSPQSGNTIYF
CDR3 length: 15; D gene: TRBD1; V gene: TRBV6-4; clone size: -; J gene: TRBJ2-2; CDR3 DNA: TGTGCCAGCAGTGCCCGGACAGGGAACACCGGGGAGCTGTTTTTT; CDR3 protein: CASSARTGNTGELFF
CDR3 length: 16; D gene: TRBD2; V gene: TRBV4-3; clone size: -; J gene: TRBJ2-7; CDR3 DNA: TGCGCCAGCAGCCAAGCTTACCTAGCGGGAAGCCACGAGCAGTACTTC; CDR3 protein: CASSQAYLAGSHEQYF
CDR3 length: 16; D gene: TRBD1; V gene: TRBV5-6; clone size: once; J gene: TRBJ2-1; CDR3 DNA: TGTGCCAGCAGCCTGGCCGGGACAGGGCCCTACAATGAGCAGTTCTTC; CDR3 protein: CASSLAGTGPYNEQFF
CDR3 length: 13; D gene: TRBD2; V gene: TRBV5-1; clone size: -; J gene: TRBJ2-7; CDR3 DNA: TGCGCCAGCAGTAATTTAGCGGGGTACGAGCAGTACTTC; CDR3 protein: CASSNLAGYEQYF
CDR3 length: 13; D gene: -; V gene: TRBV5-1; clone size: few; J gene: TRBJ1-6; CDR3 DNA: TGCGCCAGTTCAACAGGGCGTCATTCACCCCTCCACTTT; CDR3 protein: CASSTGRHSPLHF